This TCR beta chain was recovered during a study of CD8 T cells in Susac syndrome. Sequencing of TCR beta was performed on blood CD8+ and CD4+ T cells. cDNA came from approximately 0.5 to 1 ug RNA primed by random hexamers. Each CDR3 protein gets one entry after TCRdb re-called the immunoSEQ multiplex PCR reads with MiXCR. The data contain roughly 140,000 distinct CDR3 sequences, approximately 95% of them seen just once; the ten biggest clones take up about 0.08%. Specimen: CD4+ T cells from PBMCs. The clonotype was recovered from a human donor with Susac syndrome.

Here the CDR3 reads CASSPPSGQGLSYTF. As DNA, the CDR3 is TGTGCCAGCTCACCCCCGAGTGGACAGGGCCTCAGCTACACCTTC. This chain links TRBV18 with TRBJ1-2, with 8 bases matching TRBD1. CDR3 length: 15 residues. Germline V gives CDR1 KGHSH, CDR2 LQKENI. Unmatched junction bases numbered 12, after V lost 3 bases and J lost 9 bases. Drawing the rest from reference TRBV18 and TRBJ1-2, the complete variable domain is NAGVMQNPRHLVRRRGQEARLRCSPMKGHSHVYWYRQLPEEGLKFMVYLQKENIIDESGMPKERFSAEFPKEGPSILRIQQVVRGDSAAYFCASSPPSGQGLSYTFGSGTRLTVV.